The 24 T cell receptor beta chains below all came from one sample that was sequenced in a study of blood T cell repertoires in COVID-19. Clones were read by immunoSEQ multiplex PCR, and TCRdb kept only the in-frame ones, dropping some. The sample has approximately 140,000 clones, more than 60% seen once; the top ten hold less than 15%. Material: peripheral blood. The receptors derive from an elderly man with acute or convalescent COVID-19.

This clone was detected a few times. The CDR3 is CASKQGQNNSPLHF. CDR3 bases: TGTGCCAGCAAACAGGGACAGAATAATTCACCCCTCCACTTT. This chain joins TRBV6-4 and TRBJ1-6, with 7 bases identical to TRBD1. The CDR3 extends over 14 amino acids. The germline CDR1 and CDR2 sequences are MRHNA and SNTAGT. V was clipped by 7 bases and J by 5 bases; unmatched bases: 5.

The chain is built from TRBV19 and TRBJ2-3; 8 bases agree with TRBD2. The CDR3 consists of 14 residues. CDR1 and CDR2 (germline): LNHDA, SQIVND (reference sequence). V gave up 10 bases and J gave up 5 bases; unmatched junction bases: 11. The CDR3 protein is CATRGRGVQDTQYF. CDR3 nucleotide sequence: TGTGCCACGAGAGGGCGGGGGGTACAAGATACGCAGTATTTT.

The chain carries TRBV15 and TRBJ2-3, with 7 bases aligning to TRBD1. Trimming took 3 bases from V and 4 from J; bases not matched to a gene: 4. CDR3 length: 14 amino acids. Per the germline V gene, CDR1 is LNHNV and CDR2 is YYDKDF (reference sequence). The CDR3 protein is CATSRDRIADTQYF. Written as DNA, the CDR3 is TGTGCCACCAGCAGGGACAGGATCGCAGATACGCAGTATTTT.

This chain joins TRBV19 and TRBJ2-7; a weak D match, TRBD2 (5 bases). The CDR3 consists of 13 residues. CDR1 is LNHDA, CDR2 SQIVND, per germline (reference sequence). Trimming removed 3 bases at V and 7 bases at J, with 13 bases between. CDR3 region: CASSIDRSGEQYF. The CDR3 nucleotides are TGTGCCAGTAGTATCGATCGATCGGGAGAGCAGTACTTC.

This clone occurred many times. The chain employs TRBV3-1 (or the pseudogene TRBV3-2) and TRBJ2-1, with D maybe TRBD1 (6 bases). V was cut by 4 bases and J by 8 bases, with 27 bases left in between. The CDR3 loop spans 18 amino acids. Germline lookup yields CDR1 LGHDT and CDR2 YNNKEL (reference sequence). The CDR3 nucleotides are TGTGCCAGCAGCCCTAAAAGAGTCAGGGGCCGTTTGAGGGATGAGCAGTTCTTC. Translated: CASSPKRVRGRLRDEQFF.

The chain employs TRBV5-4 and TRBJ1-2; perhaps TRBD1 as D (5 bases). The CDR3 loop spans 15 amino acids. In germline, CDR1 is SGHNT, CDR2 YYREEE (reference sequence). Trimming cost V 0 bases and J 5 bases, with 14 bases left between them. CDR3 in DNA: TGTGCCAGCAGCTTGGAGGGGTTTCGATCTTATGGCTACACCTTC. It yields the protein CASSLEGFRSYGYTF.

The V and J genes are TRBV30 and TRBJ2-2; D remains unclear. Trimming left V 3 bases short and J 6 bases short, with 11 bases between. The germline V gene encodes CDR1 GTSNPN and CDR2 SVGIG (reference sequence). The CDR3 runs to 13 residues. DNA of the CDR3: TGTGCCTGGAGATTCACGGGTCCCGGGGAGCTGTTTTTT. It codes for CAWRFTGPGELFF.

The CDR3 nucleotides read TGTGCCAGCAGCCCCCTCCTGGGACAGATCCTCAATGAGCAGTTCTTC. Encoded protein: CASSPLLGQILNEQFF. J is TRBJ2-1 and V is TRBV7-8; TRBD1 agrees at 7 bases. V lost 5 bases to trimming and J lost 6 bases; unmatched junction nucleotides: 13. This CDR3 is built from 16 residues. The germline CDR1 and CDR2 sequences are SGHVS and FQNEAQ. The full variable domain, completed using reference TRBV7-8 and TRBJ2-1, is GAGVSQSPRYKVAKRGQDVALRCDPISGHVSLFWYQQALGQGPEFLTYFQNEAQLDKSGLPSDRFFAERPEGSVSTLKIQRTQQEDSAVYLCASSPLLGQILNEQFFGPGTRLTVL.

V gene TRBV7-2 combines with J gene TRBJ1-3; TRBD1 aligns across 7 bases. With V trimmed by 4 bases and J by 3 bases, 3 bases remained unmatched. The germline CDR1 and CDR2 sequences are SGHTA and FQGNSA. The CDR3 sequence is 14 residues long. The CDR3: CASSSRGLGNTIYF. In DNA, the CDR3 is TGTGCCAGCAGCTCAAGGGGGCTTGGAAACACCATATATTTT.

This clone has only one observation. J is TRBJ2-2 and V is TRBV7-2; D is unclear. This CDR3 is built from 13 residues. Germline-derived CDR1 and CDR2 are SGHTA and FQGNSA. Between the trimmed V and J ends, which lost 1 base and 8 bases, there was a span of 8 bases. The CDR3 region is CASSLDSLGELFF. CDR3 coding DNA: TGTGCCAGCAGCTTAGACAGTTTGGGGGAGCTGTTTTTT. The full variable domain, its missing parts supplied by reference TRBV7-2 and TRBJ2-2, is GAGVSQSPSNKVTEKGKDVELRCDPISGHTALYWYRQSLGQGLEFLIYFQGNSAPDKSGLPSDRFSAERTGGSVSTLTIQRTQQEDSAVYLCASSLDSLGELFFGEGSRLTVL.

The CDR3 nucleotides are TGTGCCAGCCGGGGCGGGGGGGACAGGCTCTCCTACGAGCAGTACTTC. Its protein is CASRGGGDRLSYEQYF. The gene calls are TRBV6-6 and TRBJ2-7; possibly TRBD2 for D (9 bases). This CDR3 is 16 amino acids long. Per the germline V gene, CDR1 is MNHNY and CDR2 is SVGAGI (reference sequence). Trimming pared 8 bases from V and 0 bases from J, leaving 20 bases between.

The DNA of the CDR3 is TGTGCCAGTAGTATAACTGATGGCTACACCTTC. Amino acid sequence: CASSITDGYTF. V gene TRBV19 combines with J gene TRBJ1-2; D is unresolved. V lost 2 bases, J lost 6 bases, and 4 bases lay in between. This CDR3 has 11 residues. The germline V gene encodes CDR1 LNHDA and CDR2 SQIVND (reference sequence).

CDR3 in DNA: TGTGCCAGCTCACCAAGGGAAGGGGATGGCTACACCTTC. Its protein product is CASSPREGDGYTF. The rearrangement joins TRBV18 to TRBJ1-2; perhaps TRBD1 as D (5 bases). This CDR3 has 13 residues. The V end lost 2 bases, the J end lost 6 bases, and 10 bases lay between the germline ends. From germline, CDR1 is KGHSH and CDR2 LQKENI.

V and J are TRBV5-1 and TRBJ2-1, with 8 bases identical to TRBD1. This CDR3 is built from 14 residues. Trimming cost V 4 bases and J 6 bases; bases outside gene matches: 6. Germline CDR1 SGHRS, CDR2 YFSETQ. The CDR3 DNA reads as TGCGCCAGCAGCCCCGGGACAGGAGTCAATGAGCAGTTCTTC. Its protein is CASSPGTGVNEQFF.

This clone has only a few counts. The chain recombines TRBV7-2 with TRBJ2-5, with 12 bases lining up with TRBD2. In germline, CDR1 is SGHTA, CDR2 FQGNSA. This CDR3 has 16 residues. V lost 5 bases, J lost 5 bases, and 9 bases stayed unmatched. The CDR3 DNA follows: TGTGCCAGCAGCCCTAGCGGGGGGGCCGTTAGGGAGACCCAGTACTTC. Amino acids: CASSPSGGAVRETQYF.

This chain joins TRBV19 and TRBJ1-2; TRBD1 matches at 9 bases. CDR1 and CDR2 from the germline V gene are LNHDA and SQIVND (reference sequence). The CDR3 length is 15 residues. Trimming at V came to 6 bases and at J to 4 bases, leaving 9 bases not matched to a gene. This CDR3 reads CASRDSGTGRYGYTF. CDR3 nucleotide sequence: TGTGCCAGTAGAGACTCCGGGACAGGGCGCTATGGCTACACCTTC. Full variable domain (rest looked up from reference TRBV19 and TRBJ1-2): DGGITQSPKYLFRKEGQNVTLSCEQNLNHDAMYWYRQDPGQGLRLIYYSQIVNDFQKGDIAEGYSVSREKKESFPLTVTSAQKNPTAFYLCASRDSGTGRYGYTFGSGTRLTVV.

The V and J genes are TRBV5-1 and TRBJ2-5; D may be TRBD2 (6 bases). V lost 4 bases and J lost 5, with 12 bases in between. CDR3 size: 13 residues. Looked up from germline, CDR1 is SGHRS and CDR2 is YFSETQ. In nucleotides, the CDR3 is TGCGCCAGCAGCGCGGGGAGTGGGGAGACCCAGTACTTC. Its protein product is CASSAGSGETQYF.

This sequence joins TRBV6-6 and TRBJ1-1, with a weak D call TRBD1 (6 bases). The V gene lost 7 bases and the J gene lost 0 bases, with 12 bases spanning the gap. Germline CDR1 reads MNHNY; CDR2 reads SVGAGI (reference sequence). The CDR3 runs to 14 residues. CDR3 residues: CASKDRLMNTEAFF. CDR3 bases: TGTGCCAGCAAAGACAGGTTAATGAACACTGAAGCTTTCTTT.

This chain joins TRBV19 and TRBJ1-1; D not certain. This CDR3 has 11 amino acids. Germline lookup yields CDR1 LNHDA and CDR2 SQIVND (reference sequence). V was trimmed by 5 bases and J by 5 bases, leaving 6 bases between them. In nucleotides, the CDR3 is TGTGCCAGTAGTCTAGCTACTGAAGCTTTCTTT. Translated: CASSLATEAFF.

The chain uses TRBV2 and TRBJ2-7, with D possibly being TRBD1 (6 bases). V lost 2 bases to trimming and J lost 5 bases, with 13 bases between them. Germline loops: CDR1 SNHLY, CDR2 FYNNEI. The CDR3 has 14 residues. DNA for the CDR3: TGTGCCAGCAGTGAACAGGGGCCCGGGGACGAGCAGTACTTC. Translated: CASSEQGPGDEQYF.

This chain uses TRBV4-2 with TRBJ1-5; 9 positions match TRBD1. The CDR3 contains 16 residues. Germline V gene lookup returns CDR1 LGHNA and CDR2 YNFKEQ. The J segment lost 7 bases and the V segment lost 0 bases, leaving 7 bases of the junction unmatched. The CDR3 bases are TGTGCCAGCAGCCAAGAACGGGACAGGGCGGGGCAGCCCCAGCATTTT. It yields the protein CASSQERDRAGQPQHF.

The V and J genes are TRBV5-8 and TRBJ1-4, with D uncertain. Trimming removed 4 bases at V and 3 bases at J, with 13 bases between. The germline V gene encodes CDR1 SGHTS and CDR2 YDEGEE. The CDR3 contains 15 residues. In nucleotides, the CDR3 is TGTGCCAGCAGCCCCCAGGTCACAGCTAATGAAAAACTGTTTTTT. Its translation: CASSPQVTANEKLFF.

V and J are TRBV19 and TRBJ1-5; 12 positions agree with TRBD1. V lost 7 bases to trimming and J lost 2 bases; unmatched junction nucleotides: 9. Germline lookup yields CDR1 LNHDA and CDR2 SQIVND (reference sequence). This CDR3 is 17 amino acids long. CDR3 protein: CASTLGQGASRNQPQHF. CDR3 sequence (DNA): TGTGCCAGTACCCTGGGACAGGGGGCGTCTCGCAATCAGCCCCAGCATTTT.

The chain uses TRBV7-2 and TRBJ2-3, with a possible D match to TRBD1 (5 bases). The germline V and J ends were trimmed by 1 base and 4 bases, with 12 bases remaining between them. The germline gives CDR1 SGHTA, CDR2 FQGNSA. The CDR3 length is 15 residues. For the CDR3, the DNA is TGTGCCAGCAGCTTAGGAGTGACAGCCTCAGATACGCAGTATTTT. Protein: CASSLGVTASDTQYF. The full variable domain, with the rest looked up from reference TRBV7-2 and TRBJ2-3, is GAGVSQSPSNKVTEKGKDVELRCDPISGHTALYWYRQSLGQGLEFLIYFQGNSAPDKSGLPSDRFSAERTGGSVSTLTIQRTQQEDSAVYLCASSLGVTASDTQYFGPGTRLTVL.